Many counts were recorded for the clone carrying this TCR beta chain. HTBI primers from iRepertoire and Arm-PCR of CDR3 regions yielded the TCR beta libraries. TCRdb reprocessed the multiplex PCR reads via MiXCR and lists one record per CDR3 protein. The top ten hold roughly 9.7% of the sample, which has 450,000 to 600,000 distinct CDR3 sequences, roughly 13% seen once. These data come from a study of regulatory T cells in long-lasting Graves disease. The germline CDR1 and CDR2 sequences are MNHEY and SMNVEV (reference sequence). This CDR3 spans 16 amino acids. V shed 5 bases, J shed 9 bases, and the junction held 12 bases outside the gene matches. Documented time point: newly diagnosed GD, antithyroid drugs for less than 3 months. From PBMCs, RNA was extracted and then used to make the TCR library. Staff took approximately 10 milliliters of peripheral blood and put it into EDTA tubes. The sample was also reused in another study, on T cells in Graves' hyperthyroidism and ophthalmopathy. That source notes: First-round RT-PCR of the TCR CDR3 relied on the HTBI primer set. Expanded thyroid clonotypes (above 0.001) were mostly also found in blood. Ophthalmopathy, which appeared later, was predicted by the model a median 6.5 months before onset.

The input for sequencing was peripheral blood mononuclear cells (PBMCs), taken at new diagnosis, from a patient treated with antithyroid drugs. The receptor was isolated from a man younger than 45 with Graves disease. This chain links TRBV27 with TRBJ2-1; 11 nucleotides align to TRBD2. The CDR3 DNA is TGTGCCAGCAGTCCCCGTCTAGCGGGAGGTCTCGGTGAGCAGTTCTTC. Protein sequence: CASSPRLAGGLGEQFF.